This record covers a single T cell receptor (beta chain). This clonotype appeared a few times. Its antigen is unknown. No much larger clone exists at a distance of one base, and base qualities are not known. The CDR3 holds 14 amino acids from the cysteine to the phenylalanine. Here the CDR3 DNA is all that survives: 42 bases in frame from base 1. Ends trimmed: V by 3 bases, J by 8 bases; bases unmatched to a gene: 6. In the germline V gene (reference sequence), CDR1 corresponds to DFQATT and CDR2 to SNEGSKA. The data were taken from a study of T-cell reconstitution after alpha-beta-depleted transplantation in children (dated by TCRdb to the mid-2010s). For the study in its entirety: The study quantitatively tracked T-cell immune reconstitution after TCRalphabeta/CD19-depleted allogeneic hematopoietic cell transplantation in children using TCR repertoire profiling. What the study reported, not specific to this receptor: About two months after transplant, the apparently early recovery of alphabetaT-cell counts reportedly depended on just several hundred clones that had expanded rapidly and came from non-depleted graft cells. In some patients, the high TCRbeta diversity seen at day 60 was put down to recipient T cells and intrathymic progenitors that had survived conditioning. Hyperexpanded clone frequencies declined over subsequent months; after one year, T-cell counts and TCRbeta diversity were mostly attributed to newly produced T cells.

This sample's treatment or condition label indicates: allogeneic hematopoietic cell transplantation with graft depleted of TCRalphabeta T cells and CD19 B cells. TCRalphabeta/CD19-depleted allogeneic hematopoietic cell grafts were given to the transplant recipients, all of whom were children. Libraries were prepared through PCR. Instrument used: Illumina HiSeq 2500. To normalize quantification of the TCRbeta repertoire, the TCR libraries were built with molecular barcoding that relied on unique molecular identifiers. TCRdb passed the public sequencing reads through fastp at Q25 and MiXCR, retaining productive beta sequences. Each CDR3 protein gets just one entry, which takes the most common genes and DNA from the rows behind it. This sample holds some 460,000 distinct CDR3 sequences; around 16% were observed only once. Around 28% of the sample is in the top ten clones.

The sequenced sample was PBMCs, mostly from graft donor cells, obtained 360 days after TCRalphabeta/CD19-depleted stem cell transplant. The rearrangement combines TRBV20-1 with TRBJ2-1; 11 middle bases align to TRBD2. This receptor was obtained from a boy under two years old who had a stem cell transplant for Wiskott-Aldrich syndrome, so the T cells may come from the graft donor. The CDR3 protein: CSARVLAGEDEQFF. The nucleotide sequence reads TGCAGTGCTAGGGTACTAGCGGGAGAGGATGAGCAGTTCTTC.